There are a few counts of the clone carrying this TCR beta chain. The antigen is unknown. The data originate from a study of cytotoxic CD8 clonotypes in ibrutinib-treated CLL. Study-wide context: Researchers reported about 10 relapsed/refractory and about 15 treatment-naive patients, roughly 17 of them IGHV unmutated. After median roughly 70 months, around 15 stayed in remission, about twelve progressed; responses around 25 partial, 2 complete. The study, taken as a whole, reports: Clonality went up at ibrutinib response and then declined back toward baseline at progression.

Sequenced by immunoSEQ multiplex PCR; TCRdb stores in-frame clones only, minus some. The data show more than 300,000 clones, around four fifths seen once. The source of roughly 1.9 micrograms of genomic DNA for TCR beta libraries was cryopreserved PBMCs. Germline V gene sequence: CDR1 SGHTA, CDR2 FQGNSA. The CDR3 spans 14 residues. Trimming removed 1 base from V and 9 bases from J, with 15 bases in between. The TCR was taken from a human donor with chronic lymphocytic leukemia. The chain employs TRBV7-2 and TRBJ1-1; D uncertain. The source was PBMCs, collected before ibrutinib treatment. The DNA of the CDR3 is TGTGCCAGCAGCTTAGGAGTCCTGGCGCAACAAGCTTTCTTT. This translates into CASSLGVLAQQAFF.